The rows below give T cell receptor beta chains drawn from one sample of a study of shared clonotypes between healthy human individuals. Sequencing was performed with immunoSEQ multiplex PCR; in TCRdb, only in-frame clones are kept and a portion is missing. The sample consists of about 2.1 million clones, 93% of them appearing once. The sequenced sample consisted of naive CD8+ T cells from PBMCs. All receptors come from a man between 18 and 35 years old in good health. Some clones in this sample may be carry-over from other donors' samples. CDR3s include the opening cysteine and the closing phenylalanine or tryptophan. The order of the fields is D gene, V gene, clone size, J gene, CDR3 DNA, CDR3 protein. D genes are given only for firm matches. Clone size is given for some rows only: seen once, a few or many times, or a class if the clone is expanded.

D: -; V: TRBV19; size: -; J: TRBJ2-5; DNA: TGTGCCAGTAGGGACGGAGGGCCAGAAGGGCAAGAGACCCAGTACTTC; CDR3: CASRDGGPEGQETQYF
D: TRBD2; V: TRBV27; size: -; J: TRBJ2-7; DNA: TGTGCCAGCAGTTTATATGCTAGCGGGAGCTCCTACGAGCAGTACTTC; CDR3: CASSLYASGSSYEQYF
D: -; V: TRBV27; size: -; J: TRBJ2-1; DNA: TGTGCCAGCAGCTCACCCTGGGCCTCCTACAATGAGCAGTTCTTC; CDR3: CASSSPWASYNEQFF
D: -; V: TRBV7-9; size: -; J: TRBJ2-7; DNA: TGTGCCAGCAGCCCAGGGATCACACCCTACGAGCAGTACTTC; CDR3: CASSPGITPYEQYF
D: -; V: TRBV25-1; size: -; J: TRBJ2-2; DNA: TGTGCCAGCAGTGGTGATCAAGGACGGGGCACCGGGGAGCTGTTTTTT; CDR3: CASSGDQGRGTGELFF
D: -; V: TRBV19; size: -; J: TRBJ1-4; DNA: TGTGCCAGTAGTCCCGTTAGAGGGTCTACTAATGAAAAACTGTTTTTT; CDR3: CASSPVRGSTNEKLFF
D: -; V: TRBV11-2; size: -; J: TRBJ1-3; DNA: TGTGCCAGCAGCTTCCCTTTCTCTGGAAACACCATATATTTT; CDR3: CASSFPFSGNTIYF
D: TRBD2; V: TRBV11-1; size: -; J: TRBJ2-3; DNA: TGTGCCAGCAGGGGGACCGGGACTAGCGGAGGGCTTAGCACAGATACGCAGTATTTT; CDR3: CASRGTGTSGGLSTDTQYF
D: -; V: TRBV5-6; size: -; J: TRBJ2-1; DNA: TGTGCCAGCAGCTTCGGCGGGACCTCAAGAGTCAATGAGCAGTTCTTC; CDR3: CASSFGGTSRVNEQFF
D: TRBD1; V: TRBV9; size: -; J: TRBJ1-4; DNA: TGTGCCAGCAGCGCCGGGACAGGCGGGATTGAAAAACTGTTTTTT; CDR3: CASSAGTGGIEKLFF
D: TRBD2; V: TRBV6-4; size: few; J: TRBJ2-3; DNA: TGTGCCAGCAGTGTAAAAGCGGGAGGCACAGATACGCAGTATTTT; CDR3: CASSVKAGGTDTQYF
D: TRBD2; V: TRBV27; size: -; J: TRBJ2-2; DNA: TGTGCCAGCGCCCTTCCAACGTTAGCGGGAGACCCCGGGGAGCTGTTTTTT; CDR3: CASALPTLAGDPGELFF
D: TRBD1; V: TRBV9; size: -; J: TRBJ2-1; DNA: TGTGCCAGCAGCGTAGGAGGAGACAGGGGACTCTCCTACAATGAGCAGTTCTTC; CDR3: CASSVGGDRGLSYNEQFF
D: -; V: TRBV29-1; size: once; J: TRBJ1-1; DNA: TGCAGCGTTGAAGATCTTGGACGGGCATACACTGAAGCTTTCTTT; CDR3: CSVEDLGRAYTEAFF
D: TRBD1; V: TRBV7-8; size: -; J: TRBJ2-2; DNA: TGTGCCAGCAGCTTAGCCTCAGCTGGGACAGGGATGATCACCGGGGAGCTGTTTTTT; CDR3: CASSLASAGTGMITGELFF
D: -; V: TRBV13; size: -; J: TRBJ1-2; DNA: TGTGCCAGCAGCCCCCCGGAGGCGGTGGTCTATGGCTACACCTTC; CDR3: CASSPPEAVVYGYTF
D: -; V: TRBV4-1; size: -; J: TRBJ2-3; DNA: TGCGCCAGCAGCCCCCGAACAGGGAACCCCCCTACTACGCAGTATTTT; CDR3: CASSPRTGNPPTTQYF
D: -; V: TRBV5-1; size: -; J: TRBJ2-7; DNA: TGCGCCAGCAGCTTATTGACAGACTCCTACGAGCAGTACTTC; CDR3: CASSLLTDSYEQYF